These 10 T cell receptor beta chains came from one sample sequenced in a study of OX40 agonist ivuxolimab in advanced cancers. Sequencing used immunoSEQ multiplex PCR; TCRdb keeps in-frame clones, though not all of them. The table lists approximately 84,000 clones, 85% to 90% of them singletons. Sequenced here: CD4+ or CD8+ T cells sorted from blood, sampled in a trial of the OX40 agonist ivuxolimab. The receptors were sampled from an adult with an advanced solid tumor such as melanoma, head and neck, liver or kidney cancer.

The V call is TRBV10-3, the J call TRBJ1-5; a weak D match, TRBD1 (6 bases). This CDR3 is 17 amino acids long. Deletions cut 3 bases from V and 0 bases from J, with 15 bases between. Germline V CDR1 and CDR2: ENHRY, SYGVKD. CDR3 sequence (DNA): TGTGCCATCAGTGAACCGACAGGCGCTCATAGCAATCAGCCCCAGCATTTT. Translation: CAISEPTGAHSNQPQHF.

This clone was observed a single time. V is TRBV5-1 and J is TRBJ2-5; 9 positions match TRBD1. The germline CDR1 and CDR2 sequences are SGHRS and YFSETQ. V lost 4 bases, J lost 7 bases, and 5 bases stayed unmatched. CDR3 length equals 13 residues. For the CDR3, the DNA is TGCGCCAGCAGCCGGGACAGGGAAGGGACCCAGTACTTC. Translation: CASSRDREGTQYF.

The chain uses TRBV7-9 and TRBJ1-1; perhaps TRBD1 as D (5 bases). CDR1 is SEHNR, CDR2 FQNEAQ, per germline (reference sequence). Trimming pared 3 bases from V and 3 bases from J, leaving 11 bases between. CDR3 size: 14 residues. Here the CDR3 DNA reads TGTGCCAGCAGCTTCAGCAGGGAATACACTGAAGCTTTCTTT. As protein: CASSFSREYTEAFF.

This clone was seen only a few times. The chain couples TRBV5-3 to TRBJ2-7; TRBD1 might be the D (5 bases). TRBV5-3 is known as an ORF, though its function is uncertain. This CDR3 has 19 amino acids. V lost 2 bases and J 3 bases, leaving 27 bases between the germline ends. The chain's CDR3 is CARSFKGPQGSYSYYEQYV. The CDR3, as DNA: TGTGCCAGAAGCTTTAAGGGGCCCCAGGGCTCCTACTCCTACTACGAGCAGTACGTC.

This chain uses TRBV9 with TRBJ2-3; TRBD2 aligns across 11 bases. The V gene's germline CDR1 is SGDLS and CDR2 YYNGEE. Trimming took 2 bases from V and 4 from J; bases not matched to a gene: 3. This CDR3 is 15 amino acids long. CDR3 sequence reads: CASSVGLAGPDTQYF. CDR3 DNA: TGTGCCAGCAGCGTTGGACTAGCGGGCCCAGATACGCAGTATTTT.

This clone was picked up one time. This chain uses TRBV29-1 with TRBJ2-5, with TRBD1 matching over 10 bases. The CDR3 runs to 13 residues. V lost 6 bases to trimming and J lost 2 bases; unmatched junction nucleotides: 3. Germline assignment: CDR1 SQVTM and CDR2 ANQGSEA. This chain's CDR3 is CSVDRGRQETQYF. The CDR3 nucleotides read TGCAGCGTCGACAGGGGGCGACAAGAGACCCAGTACTTC. The full variable domain, with the rest looked up from reference TRBV29-1 and TRBJ2-5, is SAVISQKPSRDICQRGTSLTIQCQVDSQVTMMFWYRQQPGQSLTLIATANQGSEATYESGFVIDKFPISRPNLTFSTLTVSNMSPEDSSIYLCSVDRGRQETQYFGPGTRLLVL.

This chain joins TRBV28 and TRBJ1-4; D is undetermined. Germline CDR1 reads MDHEN; CDR2 reads SYDVKM. The ends were cut back, 5 bases at V and 6 bases at J, with 4 bases in the middle. The CDR3 runs to 11 residues. CDR3 coding DNA: TGTGCCAGCAGTAAGGATGAAAAACTGTTTTTT. It specifies CASSKDEKLFF.

The chain joins TRBV5-5 to TRBJ1-3; D uncertain. V lost 4 bases, J lost 0 bases, and 14 bases lay in between. Germline assignment: CDR1 SGHKS and CDR2 YYEKEE (reference sequence). The CDR3 is 16 amino acids. The CDR3, as DNA: TGTGCCAGCAGCCGGGATCGGACGGTCTCTGGAAACACCATATATTTT. Translating gives CASSRDRTVSGNTIYF.

The chain uses TRBV5-6 and TRBJ2-7, with D hard to call. The CDR3 is 16 residues long. Germline CDR1 and CDR2: SGHDT and YYEEEE. V lost 4 bases, J lost 6 bases, and 23 bases lay in between. The CDR3 DNA reads as TGTGCCAGCAGCCGAAGAGGAGTCTACGAGGTGGGCGAGCAGTACGTC. Its translation: CASSRRGVYEVGEQYV.

The chain couples TRBV5-1 to TRBJ1-1, with 7 bases fitting TRBD1. CDR3 length: 14 residues. Germline lookup yields CDR1 SGHRS and CDR2 YFSETQ. V trimming: 2 bases; J trimming: 10 bases; junction bases outside the gene matches: 11. In DNA, the CDR3 is TGCGCCAGCAGCTTACCGGACAGGCCCGAAAGAGCTTTCTTT. Translated: CASSLPDRPERAFF.